The 10 T cell receptor beta chains in this list originate from one sample, sequenced in a study of identical twins. In TCRdb, the 5' RACE reads were re-called with MiXCR into one record per CDR3 protein. The sample lists roughly 1,500,000 distinct CDR3 sequences; about 32% were seen once. Sequencing used cord blood. The source of these receptors is a newborn girl in good health.

The CDR3 reads CASSPLTSGPSYNEQYF. CDR3 coding DNA: TGTGCCAGCAGCCCCCTTACTAGCGGCCCCTCCTACAATGAGCAGTACTTC. This chain connects TRBV7-2 to TRBJ2-1; 8 nucleotides line up with TRBD2. Matching the DNA end better, TRBJ2-7 makes the J call doubtful. Per germline, CDR1 SGHTA and CDR2 FQGNSA. The CDR3 sequence is 17 residues long.

The V call is TRBV29-1, the J call TRBJ1-2; the D is unclear. Germline-derived CDR1 and CDR2 are SQVTM and ANQGSEA. This CDR3 region has 12 residues. V lost 7 bases to trimming and J lost 8 bases, with 17 bases between them. CDR3 sequence reads: CSELTHSGGYTF. DNA for the CDR3: TGCAGCGAGCTGACGCACTCAGGAGGCTACACCTTC.

This clonotype came up a few times. The V call is TRBV6-4, the J call TRBJ2-3, with 9 positions matching TRBD2. This CDR3 region has 15 residues. Trimming removed 5 bases from V and 0 bases from J; junction bases left unmatched: 3. Germline V lookup: CDR1 MRHNA, CDR2 SNTAGT. CDR3 in amino acids: CASSSGGSSTDTQYF. CDR3 bases: TGTGCCAGCAGTAGCGGGGGGTCTAGCACAGATACGCAGTATTTT.

This clonotype was observed many times. In nucleotides, the CDR3 is TGCAGCTCCCGGGACAGCAATCAGCCCCAGCATTTT. It translates to CSSRDSNQPQHF. V is TRBV29-1 and J is TRBJ1-5, with D perhaps TRBD1 (5 bases). This CDR3 is built from 12 residues. Germline CDR1 is SQVTM and CDR2 is ANQGSEA. Trimming shortened V by 8 bases and J by 1 base, and 9 bases separated the two germline ends. The full variable domain, rest sourced from reference TRBV29-1 and TRBJ1-5, is SAVISQKPSRDICQRGTSLTIQCQVDSQVTMMFWYRQQPGQSLTLIATANQGSEATYESGFVIDKFPISRPNLTFSTLTVSNMSPEDSSIYLCSSRDSNQPQHFGDGTRLSIL.

At least ten counts were recorded for this clonotype. The chain recombines TRBV27 with TRBJ2-1, with TRBD2 identical over 10 bases. The CDR3 runs 14 residues. V shed 8 bases and J 2 bases; nucleotides not matched to a gene: 3. Germline V lookup: CDR1 MNHEY, CDR2 SMNVEV (reference sequence). The chain's CDR3 is CASGLAVTYNEQFF. In DNA, the CDR3 is TGTGCCAGCGGACTAGCGGTCACCTACAATGAGCAGTTCTTC.

This clonotype was counted ten times or more. The chain is built from TRBV12-3 or TRBV12-4 and TRBJ2-5; TRBD2 is a possible D gene (6 bases). This CDR3 is built from 13 residues. Between the trimmed V and J ends, which lost 3 bases and 5 bases, there was a span of 10 bases. The CDR3 reads CASSFTSGETQYF. Written as DNA, the CDR3 is TGTGCCAGCAGTTTTACAAGCGGGGAGACCCAGTACTTC.

The V gene is TRBV5-1, the J gene TRBJ2-1; 7 bases line up with TRBD2. The CDR3 loop spans 16 amino acids. CDR1 is SGHRS, CDR2 YFSETQ, per germline. Trimming cost V 0 bases and J 7 bases; bases outside gene matches: 10. Written as DNA, the CDR3 is TGCGCCAGCAGCTTGGGTACGGGAGGATGGGAAAATGAGCAGTTCTTC. Its translation is CASSLGTGGWENEQFF. The full variable domain, with the rest looked up from reference TRBV5-1 and TRBJ2-1, is KAGVTQTPRYLIKTRGQQVTLSCSPISGHRSVSWYQQTPGQGLQFLFEYFSETQRNKGNFPGRFSGRQFSNSRSEMNVSTLELGDSALYLCASSLGTGGWENEQFFGPGTRLTVL.

A single count supports this clonotype. The chain is built from TRBV12-3 or TRBV12-4 and TRBJ1-1, with a weak D call TRBD1 (6 bases). V was cut by 5 bases and J by 7 bases, with 20 bases left in between. The CDR3 is made up of 15 amino acids. The CDR3 DNA follows: TGTGCCAGCAGTCATTTGAGTGAAACAGGGTTTGAAGCTTTCTTT. This encodes CASSHLSETGFEAFF.

A single count supports this clonotype. Given a much more abundant clone one base away, this may be a read error. This chain joins TRBV3-1 and TRBJ2-7; 10 positions agree with TRBD2. The J segment lost 5 bases and the V segment lost 4 bases, leaving 8 bases of the junction unmatched. The CDR3 consists of 15 residues. Germline V CDR1 and CDR2: LGHDT, YNNKEL (reference sequence). In DNA, the CDR3 is TGTGCCAGCAGCCGAGAACGACTAGCGGGCGACGAGCAGTACTTC. This translates into CASSRERLAGDEQYF.

The CDR3 is CATSRDPRERHEQFF. The CDR3 DNA is TGTGCCACCAGCAGAGATCCACGGGAGCGTCATGAGCAGTTCTTC. This chain joins TRBV15 and TRBJ2-1, with D possibly being TRBD2 (6 bases). CDR1 and CDR2 (germline): LNHNV, YYDKDF (reference sequence). Trimming removed 0 bases at V and 8 bases at J, with 14 bases between. The CDR3 consists of 15 residues.